Below, one T cell receptor beta chain is given with its context. Its specificity is unknown. This sample is part of a study of CD8 T cells in ankylosing spondylitis. TCRdb reprocessed the 5' RACE reads via MiXCR and lists one record per CDR3 protein. The sample contains about 330,000 distinct CDR3 sequences, roughly 8% of which appear only once. Study-wide results and limits: Roughly 8 highly homologous variants made up a TCR beta motif that seemed to typify ankylosing spondylitis blood.

This CDR3 contains 14 residues. The trim removed 3 bases at V and 6 bases at J, leaving 4 bases unmatched. The germline CDR1 and CDR2 sequences are DFQATT and SNEGSKA (reference sequence). The material sequenced was blood, either unsorted or a sorted T cell fraction (not recorded which). This TCR was recovered from a male donor with ankylosing spondylitis. The rearrangement uses TRBV20-1 and TRBJ2-2, with 10 bases aligning to TRBD1. The CDR3 reads CSARGTGAAGELFF. CDR3 coding DNA: TGCAGTGCTAGGGGGACAGGGGCCGCCGGGGAGCTGTTTTTT.